This T cell receptor (beta chain) was recorded in a study of CD8 T cells in Susac syndrome. Trimming cost V 1 base and J 1 base; bases outside gene matches: 1. There are 16 residues in the CDR3. The germline V gene has CDR1 SGHTA and CDR2 FQGNSA. Random hexamers served to reverse transcribe roughly 0.5 to 1 ug RNA. One entry per CDR3 protein results from TCRdb running MiXCR on the immunoSEQ multiplex PCR reads. The sample records approximately 160,000 distinct CDR3 sequences, roughly 94% being singletons. Specimen: CD4+ T cells from PBMCs. This rearrangement joins TRBV7-2 to TRBJ2-2; 9 positions match TRBD2. The TCR originated in a human donor in good health. Here the CDR3 DNA reads TGTGCCAGCAGCTTAGGTAGCGGGGGGAACACCGGGGAGCTGTTTTTT. It is translated as CASSLGSGGNTGELFF.